This TCR beta chain was captured by sequencing in a study of blood T cell repertoires in COVID-19. Libraries were prepared by immunoSEQ multiplex PCR; TCRdb keeps only in-frame clonotypes and omits some of them. This sample has under 350,000 clones, with 65% to 90% found just once. Cohorts were determined from participant-reported clinical history. This CDR3 region has 14 residues. Germline-derived CDR1 and CDR2 are SGHTA and FQGNSA. V shed 2 bases and J shed 5 bases, with 12 bases lying between them. The sequence came from a woman between 40 and 55 years old with acute COVID-19. This chain joins TRBV7-2 and TRBJ2-5; D may be TRBD1 (6 bases). Material: PBMCs or T cells enriched from blood (not recorded which). The CDR3 DNA is TGTGCCAGCAGCTTACCAGGGGAATTTGAGACCCAGTACTTC. This encodes CASSLPGEFETQYF.